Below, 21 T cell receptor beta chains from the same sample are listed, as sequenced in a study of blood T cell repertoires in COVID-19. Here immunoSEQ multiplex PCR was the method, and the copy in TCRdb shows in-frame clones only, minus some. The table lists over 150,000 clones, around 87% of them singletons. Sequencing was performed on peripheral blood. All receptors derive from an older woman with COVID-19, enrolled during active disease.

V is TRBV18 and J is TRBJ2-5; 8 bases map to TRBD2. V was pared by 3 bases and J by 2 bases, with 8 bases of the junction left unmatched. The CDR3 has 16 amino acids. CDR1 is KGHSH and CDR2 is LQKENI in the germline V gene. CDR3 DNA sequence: TGTGCCAGCTCACCCGGTTTCGGGGGGGGTCAAGAGACCCAGTACTTC. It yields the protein CASSPGFGGGQETQYF.

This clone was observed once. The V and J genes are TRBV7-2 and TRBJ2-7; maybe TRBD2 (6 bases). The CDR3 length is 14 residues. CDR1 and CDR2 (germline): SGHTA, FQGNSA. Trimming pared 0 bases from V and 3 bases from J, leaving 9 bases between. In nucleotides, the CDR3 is TGTGCCAGCAGCTTAGCGGCGGGGTACTACGAGCAGTACTTC. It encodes CASSLAAGYYEQYF.

The CDR3 DNA reads TGTGCCAGACAGGGGGATACTTCTAAGGGAAACACCATATATTTT. It is translated as CARQGDTSKGNTIYF. This rearrangement joins TRBV27 to TRBJ1-3; 8 bases align to TRBD1. Germline CDR1 MNHEY, CDR2 SMNVEV (reference sequence). With 9 bases clipped from V and 4 bases from J, the junction kept 11 bases outside the gene matches. The CDR3 has 15 amino acids.

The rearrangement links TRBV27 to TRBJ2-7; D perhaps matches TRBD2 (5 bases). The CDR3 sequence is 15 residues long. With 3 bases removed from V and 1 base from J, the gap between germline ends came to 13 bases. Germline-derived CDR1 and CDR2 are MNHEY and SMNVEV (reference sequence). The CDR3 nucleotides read TGTGCCAGCAGTTTGTCTCCCCGGAGGTCCTACGAGCAGTACTTC. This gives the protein CASSLSPRRSYEQYF.

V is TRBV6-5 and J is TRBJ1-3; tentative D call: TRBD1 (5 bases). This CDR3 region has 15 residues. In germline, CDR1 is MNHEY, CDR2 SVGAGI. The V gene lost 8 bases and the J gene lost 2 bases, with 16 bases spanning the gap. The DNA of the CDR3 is TGTGCCAGCCACCTTCAGGGTCCGGCTGGAAACACCATATATTTT. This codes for CASHLQGPAGNTIYF.

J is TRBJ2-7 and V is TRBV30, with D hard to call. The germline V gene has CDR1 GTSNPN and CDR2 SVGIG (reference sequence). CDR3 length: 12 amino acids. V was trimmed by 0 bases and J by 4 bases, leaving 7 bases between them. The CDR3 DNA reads TGTGCCTGGAGTGTCGTCGGTTACGAGCAGTACTTC. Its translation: CAWSVVGYEQYF.

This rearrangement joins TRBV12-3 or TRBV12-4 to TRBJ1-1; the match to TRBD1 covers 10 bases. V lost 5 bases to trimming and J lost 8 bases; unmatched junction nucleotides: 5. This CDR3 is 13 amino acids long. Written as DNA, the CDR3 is TGTGCCAGCAGTCCCGGGACAGGGGACGAAGCTTTCTTT. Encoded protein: CASSPGTGDEAFF.

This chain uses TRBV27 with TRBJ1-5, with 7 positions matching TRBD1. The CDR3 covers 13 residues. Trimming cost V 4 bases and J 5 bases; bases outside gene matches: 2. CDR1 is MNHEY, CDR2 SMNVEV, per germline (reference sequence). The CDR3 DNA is TGTGCCAGCAGTTGGACAGGTGATCAGCCCCAGCATTTT. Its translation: CASSWTGDQPQHF.

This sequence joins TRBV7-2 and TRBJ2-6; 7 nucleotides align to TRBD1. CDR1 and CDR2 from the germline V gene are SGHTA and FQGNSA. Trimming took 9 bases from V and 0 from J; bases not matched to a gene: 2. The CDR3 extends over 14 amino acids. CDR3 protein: CARGTVSGANVLTF. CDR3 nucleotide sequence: TGTGCCAGAGGGACAGTCTCTGGGGCCAACGTCCTGACTTTC.

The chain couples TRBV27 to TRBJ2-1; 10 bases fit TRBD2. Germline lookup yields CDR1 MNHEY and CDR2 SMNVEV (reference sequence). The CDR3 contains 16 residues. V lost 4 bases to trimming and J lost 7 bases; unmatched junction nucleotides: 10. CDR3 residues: CASSSLPSGSGNEQFF. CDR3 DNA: TGTGCCAGCAGTTCCCTCCCTAGCGGGAGTGGGAATGAGCAGTTCTTC.

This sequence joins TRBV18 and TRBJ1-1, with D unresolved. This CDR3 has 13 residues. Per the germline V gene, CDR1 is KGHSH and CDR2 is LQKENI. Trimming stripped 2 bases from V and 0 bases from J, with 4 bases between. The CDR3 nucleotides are TGTGCCAGCTCACCAAAGCTGAACACTGAAGCTTTCTTT. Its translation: CASSPKLNTEAFF.

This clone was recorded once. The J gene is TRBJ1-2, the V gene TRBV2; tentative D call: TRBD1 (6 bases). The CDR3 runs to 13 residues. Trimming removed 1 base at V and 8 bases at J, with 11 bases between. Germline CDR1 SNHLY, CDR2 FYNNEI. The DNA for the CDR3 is TGTGCCAGCAGTGAAGACAGGGTTCAAGGCTACACCTTC. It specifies CASSEDRVQGYTF.

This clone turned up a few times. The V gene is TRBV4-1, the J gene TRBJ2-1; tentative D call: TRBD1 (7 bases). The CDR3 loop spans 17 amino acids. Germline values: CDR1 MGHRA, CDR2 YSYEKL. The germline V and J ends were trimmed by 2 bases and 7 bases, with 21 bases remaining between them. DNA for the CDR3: TGCGCCAGCAGCCAACCGACAGGGTATGGGGCGGGGAATGAGCAGTTCTTC. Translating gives CASSQPTGYGAGNEQFF.

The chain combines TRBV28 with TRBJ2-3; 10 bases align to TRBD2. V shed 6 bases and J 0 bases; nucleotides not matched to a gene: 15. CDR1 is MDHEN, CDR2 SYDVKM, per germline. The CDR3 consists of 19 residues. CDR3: CASSLVGGSGRASTDTQYF. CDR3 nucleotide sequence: TGTGCCAGCAGCCTAGTGGGGGGAAGCGGGAGGGCTAGCACAGATACGCAGTATTTT.

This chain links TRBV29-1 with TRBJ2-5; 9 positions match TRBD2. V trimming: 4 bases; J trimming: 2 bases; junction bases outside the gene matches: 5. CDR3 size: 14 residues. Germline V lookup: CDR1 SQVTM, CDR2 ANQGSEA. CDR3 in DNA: TGCAGCGTTGCCGGGCTAGCGGGGCAAGAGACCCAGTACTTC. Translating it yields CSVAGLAGQETQYF.

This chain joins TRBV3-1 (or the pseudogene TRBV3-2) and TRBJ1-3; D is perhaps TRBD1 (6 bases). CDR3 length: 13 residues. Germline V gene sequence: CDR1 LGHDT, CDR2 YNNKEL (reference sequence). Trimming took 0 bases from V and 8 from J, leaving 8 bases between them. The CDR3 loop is CASSQEGGYTIYF. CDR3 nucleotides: TGTGCCAGCAGCCAAGAAGGGGGTTACACCATATATTTT.

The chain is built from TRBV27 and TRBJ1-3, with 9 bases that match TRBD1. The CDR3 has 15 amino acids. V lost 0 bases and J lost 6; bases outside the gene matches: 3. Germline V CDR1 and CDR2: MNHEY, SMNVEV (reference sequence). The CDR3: CASSLSYRGQNTIYF. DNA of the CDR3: TGTGCCAGCAGTTTATCGTACAGGGGGCAAAACACCATATATTTT.

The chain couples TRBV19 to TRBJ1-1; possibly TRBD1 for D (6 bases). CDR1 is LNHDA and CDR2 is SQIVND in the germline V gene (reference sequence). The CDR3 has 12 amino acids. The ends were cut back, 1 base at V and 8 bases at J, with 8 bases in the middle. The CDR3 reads CASSIGGLEAFF. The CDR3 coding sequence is TGTGCCAGTAGTATAGGGGGGCTGGAAGCTTTCTTT.

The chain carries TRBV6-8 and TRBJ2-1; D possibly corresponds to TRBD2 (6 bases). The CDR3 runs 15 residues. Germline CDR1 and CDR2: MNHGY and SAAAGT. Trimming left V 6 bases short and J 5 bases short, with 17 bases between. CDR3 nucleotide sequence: TGTGCCAGCAGCCCCGCCAAGCGGGTGAACAATGAGCAGTTCTTC. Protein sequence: CASSPAKRVNNEQFF.

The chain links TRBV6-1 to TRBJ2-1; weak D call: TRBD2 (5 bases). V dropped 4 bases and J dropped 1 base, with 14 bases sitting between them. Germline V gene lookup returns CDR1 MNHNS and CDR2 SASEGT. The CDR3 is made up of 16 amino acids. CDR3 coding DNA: TGTGCCAGCAGTGGGGTCGGGATCGGGTCCTACAATGAGCAGTTCTTC. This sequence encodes CASSGVGIGSYNEQFF.

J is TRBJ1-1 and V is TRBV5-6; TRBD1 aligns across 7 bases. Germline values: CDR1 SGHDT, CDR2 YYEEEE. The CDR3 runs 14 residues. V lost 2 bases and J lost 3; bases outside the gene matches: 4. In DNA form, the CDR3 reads TGTGCCAGCAGCTTTTCGACAGGGTACACTGAAGCTTTCTTT. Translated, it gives CASSFSTGYTEAFF.